One and the same sample provided the 14 T cell receptor beta chains below, sequenced in a study of read filtering for tumor transcriptome and immune sequencing. From about 400 ng of RNA, a library with molecular barcoded alpha/delta and beta/gamma adaptors was made. TCRdb re-called the reads through MiXCR, storing one row per CDR3 protein. The sample lists about 48,000 distinct CDR3 sequences, roughly 20% occurring once. Sequenced: a population of CD138-negative cells sorted from bone marrow. The receptors derive from a donor aged 40 or over with multiple myeloma.

This clonotype was counted ten times or more. This sequence joins TRBV7-8 and TRBJ2-7; 9 bases are a match to TRBD1. Germline trimming cut 1 base from V and 5 bases from J; bases unmatched to any gene: 6. The CDR3 runs 15 residues. Germline V gene sequence: CDR1 SGHVS, CDR2 FQNEAQ. CDR3 bases: TGTGCCAGCAGCTTAGAAGGGACAGGGTCCCACGAGCAGTACTTC. Translating it yields CASSLEGTGSHEQYF.

This clonotype was seen ten or more times. Given a much more abundant clone one base away, this may be a read error. V usage is TRBV13 and J usage is TRBJ2-1, with D unresolved. Germline V gene sequence: CDR1 PRHDT, CDR2 FYEKMQ (reference sequence). The CDR3 covers 15 residues. The chain's CDR3 is CASSPLPSSYNGQFF. The CDR3 DNA is TGTGCCAGCAGCCCCCTGCCGTCGTCCTACAATGGGCAGTTCTTC.

This clonotype was picked up a small number of times. The CDR3 bases are TGCAGTGCTAGAGACGGTTTACCGGGACAGGGGCAAAATCCTTTCACCGGGGAGCTGTTTTTT. This gives the protein CSARDGLPGQGQNPFTGELFF. This chain connects TRBV20-1 to TRBJ2-2; TRBD1 aligns across 10 bases. The CDR3 has 21 residues. The V segment lost 0 bases and the J segment 4 bases; nucleotides outside the gene matches: 20. Germline-derived CDR1 and CDR2 are DFQATT and SNEGSKA (reference sequence).

This clonotype was detected many times. The J gene is TRBJ2-1, the V gene TRBV5-1, with 11 bases aligning to TRBD2. The CDR3 length is 16 residues. With 4 bases clipped from V and 6 bases from J, the junction kept 9 bases outside the gene matches. Germline V gene data show CDR1 as SGHRS and CDR2 as YFSETQ. The CDR3 sequence: CASSVLAGAGSNEQFF. The CDR3 region has the DNA TGCGCCAGCAGCGTACTAGCGGGAGCTGGATCCAATGAGCAGTTCTTC.

The chain employs TRBV4-3 and TRBJ2-7, with 7 bases aligning to TRBD2. The ends lost 1 base at V and 2 bases at J; junction bases unmatched: 8. CDR1 is LGHNA, CDR2 YSLEER, per germline. CDR3 length: 16 residues. DNA of the CDR3: TGCGCCAGCAGCCAAGCGGGCCTAGCGGACCCCTACGAGCAGTACTTC. Its translation: CASSQAGLADPYEQYF.

This clonotype was seen many times. This chain connects TRBV5-1 to TRBJ1-1; 9 positions match TRBD1. V was pared by 2 bases and J by 3 bases, with 8 bases of the junction left unmatched. Germline CDR1 is SGHRS and CDR2 is YFSETQ. The CDR3 contains 16 residues. The CDR3 region has the DNA TGCGCCAGCAGCTTACCGGGACAGGGCGTCCACACTGAAGCTTTCTTT. This codes for CASSLPGQGVHTEAFF.

A word on this clonotype: This clone may be a read error of a much larger clone one base away. The V call is TRBV3-1, the J call TRBJ2-6; a possible D gene is TRBD1 (5 bases). This CDR3 has 14 residues. Germline V gene data show CDR1 as LGHDT and CDR2 as YNNKEL (reference sequence). In DNA form, the CDR3 reads TGTGCCAGCGGCCAAGGGGTCGGAGCCAACGTCCTGACTTTC. This encodes CASGQGVGANVLTF.

About this clonotype: A read error may account for a junction end that differs from germline. This sequence joins TRBV27 and TRBJ1-5; D remains ambiguous. Germline CDR1 and CDR2: MNHEY and SMNVEV (reference sequence). CDR3 length: 17 residues. The CDR3 DNA sequence: TGTGCCTGCAGCCCCGACACTGGGAGAAATAGCAATCAGCCCCAGCATTTT. Translated, it gives CACSPDTGRNSNQPQHF.

This clonotype was observed a few times. This sequence joins TRBV20-1 and TRBJ1-5; D remains ambiguous. Trimming shortened V by 1 base and J by 0 bases, and 7 bases separated the two germline ends. Germline CDR1 and CDR2: DFQATT and SNEGSKA (reference sequence). The CDR3 spans 14 residues. CDR3 bases: TGCAGTGCTAGAGCTCCCTATAGCAATCAGCCCCAGCATTTT. Its protein is CSARAPYSNQPQHF.

This clonotype was recorded only once. A read error may explain this, as a much larger clone is one base away. This chain connects TRBV14 to TRBJ1-2; the D is unclear. The CDR3 covers 13 residues. The germline gives CDR1 SGHDN, CDR2 FVKESK. In DNA form, the CDR3 reads TGTGCCAGCAGCCAAGACTCCGCCTATGGCCACACCTTC. This encodes CASSQDSAYGHTF.

With respect to this clonotype: A far larger clone is a single base away, which makes a read error likely. The chain couples TRBV5-1 to TRBJ2-1; D is possibly TRBD2 (6 bases). There are 14 residues in the CDR3. Germline CDR1 reads SGHRS; CDR2 reads YFSETQ. The CDR3 protein is CASSQLRWAGEQFF. CDR3 coding DNA: TGTGCCAGCAGCCAACTTAGGTGGGCGGGGGAGCAGTTCTTC.

By frequency in the sample, this clonotype is medium-sized. The rearrangement links TRBV4-2 to TRBJ2-1; D is undetermined. CDR3 length: 17 amino acids. Trimming cost V 0 bases and J 7 bases, with 19 bases left between them. Germline V lookup: CDR1 LGHNA, CDR2 YNFKEQ. CDR3 amino acids: CASSQDRMALKTNEQFF. DNA of the CDR3: TGTGCCAGCAGCCAAGATCGGATGGCTTTGAAAACGAATGAGCAGTTCTTC.

This clonotype was recorded at least ten times. The chain carries TRBV20-1 and TRBJ2-5; D possibly matches TRBD1 or TRBD2 (5 bases each). Germline V CDR1 and CDR2: DFQATT, SNEGSKA (reference sequence). This CDR3 spans 15 amino acids. The germline V and J ends were trimmed by 0 bases and 5 bases, with 16 bases remaining between them. The CDR3 nucleotides are TGCAGTGCTAGAGATCGTTCCCTGGGACCGGAGACCCAGTACTTC. It yields the protein CSARDRSLGPETQYF.

This clonotype was detected many times. This sequence joins TRBV29-1 and TRBJ2-7; D is ambiguous. This CDR3 is built from 12 residues. Germline values: CDR1 SQVTM, CDR2 ANQGSEA. Trimming pared 2 bases from V and 5 bases from J, leaving 10 bases between. CDR3 sequence: CSVETHWNEQYF. CDR3 DNA sequence: TGCAGCGTTGAAACACATTGGAACGAGCAGTACTTC.